This T cell receptor beta chain was recovered during a study of metastatic and nonmetastatic thyroid tumors. The CDR3 totals 16 residues. The germline V and J ends were trimmed by 4 bases and 9 bases, with 22 bases remaining between them. Regarding the study as a whole: In both blood and tumor samples, TCR beta diversity was reported significantly higher for malignant than benign nodules.

TCRdb recomputed clones from the PCR reads via MiXCR. The data show some 52,000 clones, approximately 17% seen once. In regard to this clone: Its antigen remains unknown.

All patients reached thyroid surgery having received no treatment beforehand. V and J are TRBV12-3 or TRBV12-4 and TRBJ2-1; TRBD2 is a possible D gene (5 bases). Sequences were obtained from blood. This TCR was recovered from a female donor with papillary thyroid cancer or a benign thyroid nodule (not recorded which). Some clones in this sample may be carry-over from other donors' samples. The CDR3 bases are TGTGCCAGCAGTTCCTATACTAGAGGGTGTACCGTTGAGCAGTTCTTC. Translation gives CASSSYTRGCTVEQFF.